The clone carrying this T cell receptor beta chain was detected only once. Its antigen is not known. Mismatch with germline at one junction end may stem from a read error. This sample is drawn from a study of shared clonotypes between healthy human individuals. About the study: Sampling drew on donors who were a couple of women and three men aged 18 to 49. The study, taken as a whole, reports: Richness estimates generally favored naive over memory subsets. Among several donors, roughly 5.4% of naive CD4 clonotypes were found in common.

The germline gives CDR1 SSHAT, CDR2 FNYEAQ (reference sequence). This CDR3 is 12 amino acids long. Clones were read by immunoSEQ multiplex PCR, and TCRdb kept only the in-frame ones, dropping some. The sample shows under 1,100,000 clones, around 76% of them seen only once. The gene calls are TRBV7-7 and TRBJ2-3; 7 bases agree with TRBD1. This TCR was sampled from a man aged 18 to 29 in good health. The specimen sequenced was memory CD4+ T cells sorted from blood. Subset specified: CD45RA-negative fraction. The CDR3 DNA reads TGTGCTAGCAGCCCAGGGGGAGATACGCAGTATTTT. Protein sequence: CASSPGGDTQYF.